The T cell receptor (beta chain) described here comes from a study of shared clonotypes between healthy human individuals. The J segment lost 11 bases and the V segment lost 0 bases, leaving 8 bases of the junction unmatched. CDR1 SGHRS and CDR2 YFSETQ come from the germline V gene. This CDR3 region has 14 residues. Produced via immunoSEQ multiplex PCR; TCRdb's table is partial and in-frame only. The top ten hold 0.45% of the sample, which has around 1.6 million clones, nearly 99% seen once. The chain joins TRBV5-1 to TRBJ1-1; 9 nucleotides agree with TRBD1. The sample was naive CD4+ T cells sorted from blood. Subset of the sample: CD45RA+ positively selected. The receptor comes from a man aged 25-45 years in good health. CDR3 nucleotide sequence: TGCGCCAGCAGCTTGGACAGGGGGCAAATTGGGGCTTTCTTT. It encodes CASSLDRGQIGAFF. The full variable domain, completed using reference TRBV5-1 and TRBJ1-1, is KAGVTQTPRYLIKTRGQQVTLSCSPISGHRSVSWYQQTPGQGLQFLFEYFSETQRNKGNFPGRFSGRQFSNSRSEMNVSTLELGDSALYLCASSLDRGQIGAFFGQGTRLTVV.